Below, 14 T cell receptor beta chains from the same sample are listed, as sequenced in a study of blood T cell repertoires in COVID-19. The data were produced by immunoSEQ multiplex PCR, yet TCRdb's version contains in-frame clones alone and is incomplete. The sample comprises approximately 240,000 clones, 84% of which are singletons, and 1.4% rests with the top ten. The sample taken for sequencing was peripheral blood. The source of these receptors is a woman in her thirties or forties who had recovered from COVID-19.

The chain recombines TRBV28 with TRBJ1-6; 10 nucleotides align to TRBD1. V trimming: 2 bases; J trimming: 9 bases; junction bases outside the gene matches: 4. The germline CDR1 and CDR2 sequences are MDHEN and SYDVKM. The length of the CDR3 is 15 residues. The CDR3 loop reads CASSLGDRGGSPLHF. Here the CDR3 DNA reads TGTGCCAGCAGTTTAGGGGACAGGGGAGGTTCACCCCTCCACTTT.

The chain couples TRBV5-5 to TRBJ1-2, with a weak D call TRBD1 (5 bases). V lost 1 base and J lost 5, with 12 bases in between. Looked up from germline, CDR1 is SGHKS and CDR2 is YYEKEE (reference sequence). The CDR3 covers 14 residues. Here the CDR3 DNA reads TGTGCCAGCAGCTTGCCCCCCAGGGTGTATGGCTACACCTTC. Its protein is CASSLPPRVYGYTF.

This clone turned up a few times. The V gene is TRBV6-5, the J gene TRBJ1-5, with 7 bases lining up with TRBD1. V trimming: 6 bases; J trimming: 6 bases; junction bases outside the gene matches: 11. CDR1 is MNHEY, CDR2 SVGAGI, per germline. The CDR3 totals 15 residues. The CDR3 reads CASRRQGIGGQPQHF. CDR3 sequence (DNA): TGTGCCAGCAGAAGACAGGGAATAGGTGGTCAGCCCCAGCATTTT.

The rearrangement uses TRBV12-5 and TRBJ1-5; TRBD1 matches at 7 bases. This CDR3 is built from 19 residues. In germline, CDR1 is LGHNT, CDR2 FRNRAP. V lost 0 bases to trimming and J lost 1 base; unmatched junction nucleotides: 12. CDR3 loop: CASGLVLGIGTESNQPQHF. The CDR3 DNA follows: TGTGCTAGTGGTTTGGTACTAGGGATCGGGACAGAAAGCAATCAGCCCCAGCATTTT.

This clone turned up a few times. V gene TRBV5-4 combines with J gene TRBJ1-2; no reliable D call. This CDR3 region has 14 residues. Trimming took off 2 bases at V and 1 base at J, with 9 bases between the two ends. Looked up from germline, CDR1 is SGHNT and CDR2 is YYREEE (reference sequence). CDR3 sequence reads: CASSFGTDNYGYTF. The DNA for the CDR3 is TGTGCCAGCAGCTTCGGAACAGATAACTATGGCTACACCTTC.

The rearrangement links TRBV5-1 to TRBJ2-5; maybe TRBD2 (6 bases). CDR1 is SGHRS, CDR2 YFSETQ, per germline. V was clipped by 5 bases and J by 1 base, with 12 bases between them. This CDR3 is built from 14 residues. The CDR3, as DNA: TGCGCCAGCAGGGTTGGGGAGGCCCAAGAGACCCAGTACTTC. This codes for CASRVGEAQETQYF.

The V gene is TRBV13, the J gene TRBJ1-1; D is possibly TRBD1 (6 bases). Germline V CDR1 and CDR2: PRHDT, FYEKMQ (reference sequence). The CDR3 spans 14 residues. Trimming cost V 1 base and J 5 bases, with 11 bases left between them. This chain's CDR3 is CASSLAQGSTEAFF. CDR3 sequence (DNA): TGTGCCAGCAGCTTAGCACAGGGAAGTACTGAAGCTTTCTTT.

The chain joins TRBV10-3 to TRBJ2-3; tentative D call: TRBD2 (5 bases). This CDR3 spans 15 amino acids. V lost 6 bases and J lost 0, with 13 bases in between. Looked up from germline, CDR1 is ENHRY and CDR2 is SYGVKD. CDR3 amino acids: CAISGSRTSTDTQYF. CDR3 coding DNA: TGTGCCATCAGCGGAAGTCGGACTAGCACAGATACGCAGTATTTT.

The chain combines TRBV7-9 with TRBJ2-5, with D possibly TRBD2 on 6 matching bases. Germline V gives CDR1 SEHNR, CDR2 FQNEAQ (reference sequence). V was pared by 1 base and J by 5 bases, with 8 bases between. The length of the CDR3 is 13 residues. The CDR3 DNA reads as TGTGCCAGCAGCTTAGGGGCGGGGGAGACCCAGTACTTC. Its translation is CASSLGAGETQYF.

V and J are TRBV3-1 (or the pseudogene TRBV3-2) and TRBJ1-2, with D perhaps matching TRBD1 (5 bases). CDR1 and CDR2 from the germline V gene are LGHDT and YNNKEL (reference sequence). This CDR3 has 15 amino acids. V lost 0 bases to trimming and J lost 5 bases, with 13 bases between them. The CDR3 is CASSQDLGGTYGYTF. The CDR3 coding sequence is TGTGCCAGCAGCCAAGATCTGGGAGGGACTTATGGCTACACCTTC.

This clone was observed a single time. This chain uses TRBV19 with TRBJ2-2; no firm D call. The CDR3 is 15 residues long. The germline V and J ends were trimmed by 4 bases and 0 bases, with 9 bases remaining between them. Germline assignment: CDR1 LNHDA and CDR2 SQIVND (reference sequence). The CDR3 bases are TGTGCCAGTAGTACATCATTTTCGAACACCGGGGAGCTGTTTTTT. Translating gives CASSTSFSNTGELFF.

In DNA form, the CDR3 reads TGTGCCAGCAGCTTGGACCCCGGTACAGGGCCCTACAATGAGCAGTTCTTC. Its translation: CASSLDPGTGPYNEQFF. The chain employs TRBV5-6 and TRBJ2-1; D is perhaps TRBD1 (6 bases). With 0 bases removed from V and 2 bases from J, the gap between germline ends came to 15 bases. The CDR3 runs 17 residues. Germline loops: CDR1 SGHDT, CDR2 YYEEEE.

The chain couples TRBV7-2 to TRBJ1-3; 8 nucleotides agree with TRBD1. The length of the CDR3 is 14 residues. Germline trimming cut 3 bases from V and 6 bases from J; bases unmatched to any gene: 4. Looked up from germline, CDR1 is SGHTA and CDR2 is FQGNSA. The CDR3 reads CASSFTGGENTIYF. In DNA, the CDR3 is TGTGCCAGCAGCTTCACAGGGGGGGAAAACACCATATATTTT.

This clone was seen ten or more times. V is TRBV7-6 and J is TRBJ1-2; perhaps TRBD1 as D (5 bases). The germline V and J ends were trimmed by 1 base and 1 base, with 10 bases remaining between them. This CDR3 has 15 amino acids. CDR1 and CDR2 (germline): SGHVS, FNYEAQ. In DNA, the CDR3 is TGTGCCAGCAGCTTAGTGGAGGGGCATAACTATGGCTACACCTTC. Amino acid sequence: CASSLVEGHNYGYTF.